The clone carrying this TCR beta chain appeared many times. Its specificity is unknown. Trimming left V 2 bases short and J 6 bases short, with 14 bases between. This CDR3 is 15 amino acids long. Germline lookup yields CDR1 SGHTA and CDR2 FQGNSA. This sample is drawn from a study of spatial heterogeneity in lung cancer. Study observations and caveats: Counts that tracked tumor mutation counts were those of expanded intratumoral alpha and beta TCRs. The estimated TCR-seq coverage of tumor T cells amounted to 6% to 7% when looking at alpha chains and about 12% when looking at beta chains.

TCR cDNA molecules were tagged individually, and each one carried a unique molecular identifier. TCRdb redid the calling of the 5' RACE reads with MiXCR, one entry per CDR3 protein. The sample includes 16,000 or so distinct CDR3 sequences, approximately 7% of them seen just once. Indicated time point: sample taken at primary tumor resection. The approximately 78 donors had untreated early-stage non-small cell lung cancer. Tumor, nontumor lung or frozen PBMC supplied whole RNA that was sequenced unsorted. The V gene is TRBV7-2, the J gene TRBJ2-1; D not resolved. The specimen was lung tumor tissue, collected at surgery. The clonotype comes from a female donor with early-stage non-small cell lung cancer. The CDR3 DNA reads TGTGCCAGCAGCTTACTCCGAAGCCCAGGCAATGAGCAGTTCTTC. Translating gives CASSLLRSPGNEQFF.